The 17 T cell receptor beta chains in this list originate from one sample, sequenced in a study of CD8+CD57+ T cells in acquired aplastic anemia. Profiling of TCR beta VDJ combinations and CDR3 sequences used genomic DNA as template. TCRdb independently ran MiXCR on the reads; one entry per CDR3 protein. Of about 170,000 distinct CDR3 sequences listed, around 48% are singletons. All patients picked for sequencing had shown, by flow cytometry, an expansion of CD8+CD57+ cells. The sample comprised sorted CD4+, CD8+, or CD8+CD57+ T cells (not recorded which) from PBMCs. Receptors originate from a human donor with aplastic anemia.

The CDR3 sequence: CASSFPAGSNYNEQFF. CDR3 in DNA: TGTGCCAGCAGCTTTCCGGCAGGGTCGAACTACAATGAGCAGTTCTTC. V and J are TRBV13 and TRBJ2-1; a possible D gene is TRBD1 (5 bases). V was trimmed by 3 bases and J by 3 bases, leaving 15 bases between them. In germline, CDR1 is PRHDT, CDR2 FYEKMQ (reference sequence). The CDR3 totals 16 residues.

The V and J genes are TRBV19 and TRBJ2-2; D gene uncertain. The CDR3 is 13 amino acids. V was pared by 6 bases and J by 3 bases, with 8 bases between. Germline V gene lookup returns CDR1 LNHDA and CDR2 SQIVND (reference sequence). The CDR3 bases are TGTGCCAGTAGACCCTTATACACCGGGGAGCTGTTTTTT. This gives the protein CASRPLYTGELFF.

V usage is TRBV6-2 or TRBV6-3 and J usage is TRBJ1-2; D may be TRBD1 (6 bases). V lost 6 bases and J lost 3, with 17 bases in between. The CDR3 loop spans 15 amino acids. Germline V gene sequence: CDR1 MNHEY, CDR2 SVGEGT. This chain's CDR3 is CASSPTGGGYYGYTF. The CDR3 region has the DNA TGTGCCAGCAGCCCAACGGGGGGGGGCTACTATGGCTACACCTTC.

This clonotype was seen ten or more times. The CDR3 region is CATARNANEKLFF. Here the CDR3 DNA reads TGTGCCACCGCCAGGAACGCGAACGAAAAACTGTTTTTT. V and J are TRBV19 and TRBJ1-4; D unresolved. The CDR3 extends over 13 amino acids. Germline V CDR1 and CDR2: LNHDA, SQIVND (reference sequence). V was pared by 10 bases and J by 8 bases, with 17 bases between.

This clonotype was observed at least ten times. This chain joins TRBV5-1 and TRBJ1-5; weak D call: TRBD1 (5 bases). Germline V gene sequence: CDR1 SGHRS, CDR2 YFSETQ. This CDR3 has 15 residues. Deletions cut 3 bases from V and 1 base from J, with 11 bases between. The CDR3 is CASSWGGASNQPQHF. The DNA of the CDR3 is TGCGCCAGCAGCTGGGGTGGGGCGAGCAATCAGCCCCAGCATTTT.

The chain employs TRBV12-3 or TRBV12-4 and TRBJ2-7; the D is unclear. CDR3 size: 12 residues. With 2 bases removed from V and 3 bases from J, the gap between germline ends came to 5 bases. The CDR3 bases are TGTGCCAGCAGTTTATATGACTACGAGCAGTACTTC. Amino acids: CASSLYDYEQYF.

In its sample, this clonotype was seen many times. Written as DNA, the CDR3 is TGTGCCAGCAGTCTGGGACAGTCCTATGGCTACACCTTC. It is translated as CASSLGQSYGYTF. This chain joins TRBV7-9 and TRBJ1-2, with 7 bases fitting TRBD1. Per the germline V gene, CDR1 is SEHNR and CDR2 is FQNEAQ (reference sequence). Losses at the gene ends were 6 bases for V and 4 bases for J; bases not matched to a gene: 5. This CDR3 has 13 residues.

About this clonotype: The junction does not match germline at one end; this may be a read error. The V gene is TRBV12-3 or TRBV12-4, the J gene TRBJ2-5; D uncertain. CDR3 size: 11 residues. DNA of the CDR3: TGTGTCAGCACCCGAACGGAGACCCAGTACTTC. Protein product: CVSTRTETQYF.

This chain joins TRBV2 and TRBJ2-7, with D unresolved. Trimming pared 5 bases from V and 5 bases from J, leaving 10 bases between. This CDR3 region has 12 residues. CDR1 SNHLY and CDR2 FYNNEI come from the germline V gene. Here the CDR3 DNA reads TGTGCCAGCAGTAAAAGGGCTAACGAGCAGTACTTC. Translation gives CASSKRANEQYF.

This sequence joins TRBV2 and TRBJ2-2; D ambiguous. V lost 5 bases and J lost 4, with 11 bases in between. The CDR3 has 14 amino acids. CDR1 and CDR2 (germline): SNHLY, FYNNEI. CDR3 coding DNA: TGTGCCAGCAGTAAGACGAGTGCCACCGGGGAGCTGTTTTTT. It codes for CASSKTSATGELFF.

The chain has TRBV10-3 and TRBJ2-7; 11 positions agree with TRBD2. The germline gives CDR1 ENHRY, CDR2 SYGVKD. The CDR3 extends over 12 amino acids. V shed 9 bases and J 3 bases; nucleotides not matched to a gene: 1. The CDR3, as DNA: TGTGCCATAGGGACTAGCGGCTACGAGCAGTACTTC. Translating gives CAIGTSGYEQYF.

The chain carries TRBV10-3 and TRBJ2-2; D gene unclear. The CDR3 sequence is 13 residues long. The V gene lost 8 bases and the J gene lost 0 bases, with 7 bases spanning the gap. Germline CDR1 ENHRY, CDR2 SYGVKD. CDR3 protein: CAIGSSNTGELFF. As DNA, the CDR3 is TGTGCCATCGGTAGCTCGAACACCGGGGAGCTGTTTTTT.

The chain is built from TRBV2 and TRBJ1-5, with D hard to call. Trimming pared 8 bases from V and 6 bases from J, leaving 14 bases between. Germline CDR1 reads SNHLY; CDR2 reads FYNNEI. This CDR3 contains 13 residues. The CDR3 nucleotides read TGTGCCAGCTGCCTCGGGGTCGGTCAGCCCCAGCATTTT. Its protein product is CASCLGVGQPQHF.

CDR3 sequence: CASKVTGSNQPQHF. The CDR3 DNA reads as TGTGCCAGCAAGGTAACTGGGTCCAATCAGCCCCAGCATTTT. This chain uses TRBV2 with TRBJ1-5, with no clear D. Germline V gene sequence: CDR1 SNHLY, CDR2 FYNNEI. This CDR3 comprises 14 residues. V lost 7 bases, J lost 3 bases, and 13 bases lay in between. The full variable domain, completed using reference TRBV2 and TRBJ1-5, is EPEVTQTPSHQVTQMGQEVILRCVPISNHLYFYWYRQILGQKVEFLVSFYNNEISEKSEIFDDQFSVERPDGSNFTLKIRSTKLEDSAMYFCASKVTGSNQPQHFGDGTRLSIL.

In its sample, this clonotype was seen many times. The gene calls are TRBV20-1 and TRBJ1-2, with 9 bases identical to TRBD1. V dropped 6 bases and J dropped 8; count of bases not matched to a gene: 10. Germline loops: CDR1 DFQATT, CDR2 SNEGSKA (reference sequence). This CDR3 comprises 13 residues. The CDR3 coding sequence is TGCAGTGCGAACCCTGGACAGGGGAAGGGCTACACCTTC. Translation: CSANPGQGKGYTF.

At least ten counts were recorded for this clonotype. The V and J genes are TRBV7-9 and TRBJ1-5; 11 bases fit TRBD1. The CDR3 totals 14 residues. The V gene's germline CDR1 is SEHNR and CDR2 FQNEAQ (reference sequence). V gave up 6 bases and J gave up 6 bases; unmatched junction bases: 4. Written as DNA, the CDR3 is TGTGCCAGCAGTCAAGGGACAGGGGGTCAGCCCCAGCATTTT. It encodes CASSQGTGGQPQHF.

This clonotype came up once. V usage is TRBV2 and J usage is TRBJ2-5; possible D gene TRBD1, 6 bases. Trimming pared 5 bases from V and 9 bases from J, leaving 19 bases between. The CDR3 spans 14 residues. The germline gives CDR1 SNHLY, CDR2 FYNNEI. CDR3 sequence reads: CASSFDRQGQPQYF. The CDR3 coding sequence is TGTGCCAGCAGTTTTGACAGGCAAGGACAGCCCCAGTACTTC. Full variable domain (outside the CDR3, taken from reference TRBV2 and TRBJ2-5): EPEVTQTPSHQVTQMGQEVILRCVPISNHLYFYWYRQILGQKVEFLVSFYNNEISEKSEIFDDQFSVERPDGSNFTLKIRSTKLEDSAMYFCASSFDRQGQPQYFGPGTRLLVL.